One and the same sample provided the 6 T cell receptor beta chains below, sequenced in a study of CD8+CD57+ T cells in acquired aplastic anemia. The study profiled TCR beta VDJ and CDR3 using genomic DNA as template. TCRdb reprocessed the reads via MiXCR and lists one record per CDR3 protein. The sample holds about 81,000 distinct CDR3 sequences, about half seen once. The sequencing input was sorted CD4+, CD8+, or CD8+CD57+ T cells (not recorded which) from PBMCs. All receptors come from a human donor in good health, serving as a control.

J is TRBJ2-5 and V is TRBV29-1; 9 bases align to TRBD1. The length of the CDR3 is 17 residues. Germline trimming cut 5 bases from V and 2 bases from J; bases unmatched to any gene: 15. The V gene's germline CDR1 is SQVTM and CDR2 ANQGSEA. The DNA of the CDR3 is TGCAGCGTTTTGGTTGGGGTGGACAGGGGAGTTCAAGAGACCCAGTACTTC. Residues: CSVLVGVDRGVQETQYF. The variable domain in full, with the rest retrieved from reference TRBV29-1 and TRBJ2-5, is SAVISQKPSRDICQRGTSLTIQCQVDSQVTMMFWYRQQPGQSLTLIATANQGSEATYESGFVIDKFPISRPNLTFSTLTVSNMSPEDSSIYLCSVLVGVDRGVQETQYFGPGTRLLVL.

This clonotype has a handful of counts. This chain uses TRBV9 with TRBJ2-2; D may match TRBD1 or TRBD2 (6 bases each). CDR1 is SGDLS, CDR2 YYNGEE, per germline. Trimming shortened V by 1 base and J by 4 bases, and 14 bases separated the two germline ends. The CDR3 covers 16 residues. In DNA form, the CDR3 reads TGTGCCAGCAGCGTAACGCCTGGGGGGCTCACCGGGGAGCTGTTTTTT. Its protein product is CASSVTPGGLTGELFF.

The V and J genes are TRBV25-1 and TRBJ1-4; D not resolved. Germline-derived CDR1 and CDR2 are MGHDK and SYGVNS. Between the trimmed V and J ends, which lost 2 bases and 6 bases, there was a span of 4 bases. The length of the CDR3 is 12 residues. CDR3 loop: CASSEKYEKLFF. The CDR3 nucleotides read TGTGCCAGCAGTGAAAAGTATGAAAAACTGTTTTTT.

The rearrangement uses TRBV25-1 and TRBJ2-1, with 10 nucleotides matching TRBD2. This CDR3 is 17 amino acids long. Germline CDR1 and CDR2: MGHDK and SYGVNS. With 4 bases clipped from V and 10 bases from J, the junction kept 16 bases outside the gene matches. The CDR3 sequence is CASSALAGAGDGSEQFF. In nucleotides, the CDR3 is TGTGCCAGCAGTGCCCTAGCGGGAGCGGGTGATGGATCAGAGCAGTTCTTC.

The chain couples TRBV3-1 to TRBJ1-2; D gene ambiguous. The CDR3 consists of 13 residues. The ends were cut back, 3 bases at V and 10 bases at J, with 15 bases in the middle. Germline-derived CDR1 and CDR2 are LGHDT and YNNKEL (reference sequence). The CDR3, as DNA: TGTGCCAGCAGCCATGCTCCCGTCGAGGCCTACACCTTC. Protein: CASSHAPVEAYTF.

This chain uses TRBV29-1 with TRBJ1-2; weak D call: TRBD1 (6 bases). Trimming took off 4 bases at V and 2 bases at J, with 11 bases between the two ends. This CDR3 region has 13 residues. Germline V lookup: CDR1 SQVTM, CDR2 ANQGSEA. In DNA form, the CDR3 reads TGCAGCGTTGGGGGTGGACAGAACTATGGCTACACCTTC. Translation gives CSVGGGQNYGYTF.